This TCR beta chain was sequenced during a study of metastatic and nonmetastatic thyroid tumors. This clone was seen more than once but under ten times. No antigen is known for it. Germline V gene sequence: CDR1 SGHTA, CDR2 FQGTGA. V lost 3 bases and J lost 8, with 11 bases in between. There are 14 residues in the CDR3. Findings and limits, study-wide: The reported finding was significantly higher TCR beta diversity in malignant thyroid tumors relative to benign nodules, in blood and tumor.

In the authors' methods: Clinicopathological groups differed in CDR3, with these differences serving to build a distant-metastasis classifier for papillary thyroid cancer. MiXCR was used by TCRdb to re-call the PCR reads. The V and J calls reflect TCRdb's pipeline rather than the authors' work. The data contain around 16,000 clones, roughly 23% of them seen just once; the ten biggest clones take up over 9.5%. All patients reached thyroid surgery having received no treatment beforehand. Sequenced input: adjacent normal tissue. The clonotype was recovered from a female donor with papillary thyroid cancer or a benign thyroid nodule (not recorded which). Some clones in this sample may be carry-over from other donors' samples. V gene TRBV7-3 combines with J gene TRBJ1-6; D possibly corresponds to TRBD1 (5 bases). The CDR3 DNA reads TGTGCCAGCAGCTTGGGGACCGTGCATTCACCCCTCCACTTT. As protein: CASSLGTVHSPLHF.